This T cell receptor beta chain is drawn from a study of blood T cell repertoires in COVID-19. Study background: COVID-19 samples collected from the United States, Italy and Spain covered acute and convalescent phases. Sample material is recorded as cDNA or gDNA derived from T cells, B-cell-depleted T cells, or PBMCs.

The sample holds a few counts of this clone. The authors' processing: Scientists estimated how many nucleated cells there were by amplifying reference gene primers. The table came from immunoSEQ multiplex PCR; TCRdb's copy has only in-frame clones and leaves some out. That table supplies the V and J calls and clone size; D and trimming were determined from the DNA. Altogether about 92,000 clones are present, less than 75% being singletons, with the ten largest covering around 24%. The sequence was obtained from a woman between 55 and 75 years old in a cohort sampled during active or convalescent COVID-19. The sequencing sample was made of peripheral blood.

CDR3 protein: CASSYRQGGGEKLFF. The CDR3 DNA sequence: TGTGCCAGCAGCTATCGACAGGGGGGAGGTGAAAAACTGTTTTTT. This rearrangement joins TRBV7-2 to TRBJ1-4, with TRBD1 identical over 9 bases. The CDR3 totals 15 residues. The trim removed 4 bases at V and 7 bases at J, leaving 7 bases unmatched. Germline assignment: CDR1 SGHTA and CDR2 FQGNSA.